This T cell receptor beta chain is drawn from a study of T cells after yellow fever vaccination. Across the study: SMART-Seq v4 Ultra Low Input handled preparation of low-cell-number fractions. Notes on the study in general: The study re-detected most primary-vaccination clones after the booster (approximately 97% CD4, roughly 91% CD8).

Trimming cost V 3 bases and J 4 bases, with 7 bases left between them. The CDR3 loop spans 14 amino acids. This clonotype was detected a few times. As yet, its antigen is unknown. Making TCR cDNA involved 5'RACE template switching, which added UMIs and a universal primer site. MiXCR, applied by TCRdb to the 5' RACE reads, yields one record per CDR3 protein. The data hold 500,000 to 550,000 distinct CDR3 sequences, with just over 20% observed a single time. This chain links TRBV12-3 or TRBV12-4 with TRBJ2-6; D not resolved. The sequence derives from a young man who received the YFV17D yellow fever vaccine. Here the sequenced sample was PBMCs, taken 21 days after the first yellow fever vaccination. The chain's CDR3 is CASSFLTGANVLTF. For the CDR3, the DNA is TGTGCCAGCAGTTTCCTCACGGGGGCCAACGTCCTGACTTTC.